A single sample gave rise to the 16 T cell receptor beta chains below, sequenced in a study of T cell responses to AZD1222 COVID-19 vaccine. Some clones are missing from TCRdb's copy, which holds only in-frame ones; the method was immunoSEQ multiplex PCR. Counted here are around 99,000 clones, approximately 93% occurring once; the ten biggest clones make up roughly 8%. Here the sequenced sample was peripheral blood, taken 28 days after the second AZD1222 dose. The source is an adult who received the AZD1222 COVID-19 vaccine.

The chain links TRBV11-2 to TRBJ2-7, with 7 bases fitting TRBD1. Losses at the gene ends were 3 bases for V and 6 bases for J; bases not matched to a gene: 8. This CDR3 has 14 residues. Germline V CDR1 and CDR2: SGHAT, FQNNGV. CDR3 region: CASSFASTGAEQYF. As DNA, the CDR3 is TGTGCCAGCAGCTTCGCAAGTACAGGGGCCGAGCAGTACTTC.

The V gene is TRBV28, the J gene TRBJ2-7; 8 nucleotides align to TRBD1. CDR3 length: 14 amino acids. CDR1 and CDR2 (germline): MDHEN, SYDVKM. The trim removed 5 bases at V and 4 bases at J, leaving 7 bases unmatched. This CDR3 reads CASSPRTGRYEQYF. The CDR3 nucleotides are TGTGCCAGCAGTCCAAGGACAGGGCGGTACGAGCAGTACTTC.

The chain uses TRBV7-3 and TRBJ2-7, with 8 bases aligning to TRBD1. After removal of 5 bases from V and 6 bases from J, the junction contained 3 bases not matched to a gene. Germline V gives CDR1 SGHTA, CDR2 FQGTGA. There are 12 residues in the CDR3. The CDR3 protein is CASSPGQGEQYF. For the CDR3, the DNA is TGTGCCAGCAGCCCCGGACAGGGCGAGCAGTACTTC.

This sequence joins TRBV19 and TRBJ1-5; 7 bases fit TRBD1. The trim removed 1 base at V and 7 bases at J, leaving 4 bases unmatched. The CDR3 extends over 14 amino acids. Germline V lookup: CDR1 LNHDA, CDR2 SQIVND (reference sequence). CDR3 DNA: TGTGCCAGTAGTATAGGACAGGGCGACCAGCCCCAGCATTTT. It translates to CASSIGQGDQPQHF. The full variable domain, with the rest looked up from reference TRBV19 and TRBJ1-5, is DGGITQSPKYLFRKEGQNVTLSCEQNLNHDAMYWYRQDPGQGLRLIYYSQIVNDFQKGDIAEGYSVSREKKESFPLTVTSAQKNPTAFYLCASSIGQGDQPQHFGDGTRLSIL.

This CDR3 is CASSHRLAGVDYNEQFF. The CDR3 nucleotides are TGTGCCAGCAGCCACCGACTAGCGGGAGTCGATTACAATGAGCAGTTCTTC. The V call is TRBV5-4, the J call TRBJ2-1; 12 positions match TRBD2. Germline CDR1 and CDR2: SGHNT and YYREEE (reference sequence). The CDR3 is 17 amino acids. J gave up 4 bases and V 4 bases, and 9 bases lay outside the gene matches.

CDR3 in DNA: TGTGCCAGCAGCCCACCCATCCAAGAGACCCAGTACTTC. Its translation is CASSPPIQETQYF. The chain carries TRBV7-8 and TRBJ2-5; D remains ambiguous. This CDR3 comprises 13 residues. CDR1 is SGHVS, CDR2 FQNEAQ, per germline. Deletions cut 5 bases from V and 1 base from J, with 8 bases between. Full variable domain (rest looked up from reference TRBV7-8 and TRBJ2-5): GAGVSQSPRYKVAKRGQDVALRCDPISGHVSLFWYQQALGQGPEFLTYFQNEAQLDKSGLPSDRFFAERPEGSVSTLKIQRTQQEDSAVYLCASSPPIQETQYFGPGTRLLVL.

The chain couples TRBV5-1 to TRBJ2-3; TRBD2 aligns across 10 bases. The trim removed 0 bases at V and 4 bases at J, leaving 5 bases unmatched. The CDR3 is made up of 16 amino acids. CDR1 and CDR2 from the germline V gene are SGHRS and YFSETQ. This chain's CDR3 is CASSLGASGSADTQYF. The CDR3, as DNA: TGCGCCAGCAGCTTGGGCGCTAGCGGGAGTGCAGATACGCAGTATTTT. Full variable domain (missing parts from reference TRBV5-1 and TRBJ2-3): KAGVTQTPRYLIKTRGQQVTLSCSPISGHRSVSWYQQTPGQGLQFLFEYFSETQRNKGNFPGRFSGRQFSNSRSEMNVSTLELGDSALYLCASSLGASGSADTQYFGPGTRLTVL.

The rearrangement links TRBV7-2 to TRBJ1-5, with D possibly matching TRBD1 (6 bases). V was clipped by 1 base and J by 3 bases, with 7 bases between them. CDR1 SGHTA and CDR2 FQGNSA come from the germline V gene. This CDR3 contains 14 residues. CDR3 sequence (DNA): TGTGCCAGCAGCTTAGGGGGGCCCAATCAGCCCCAGCATTTT. Protein product: CASSLGGPNQPQHF.

This clone was found once. The genes are TRBV7-6 and TRBJ2-7; 8 bases are a match to TRBD1. The CDR3 loop spans 14 amino acids. Germline V CDR1 and CDR2: SGHVS, FNYEAQ. The junction had 3 bases not matched to a gene; V was cut back by 4 bases and J by 1 base. The CDR3 DNA reads as TGTGCCAGCAGCTACGGACAGGGATCCTACGAGCAGTACTTC. It is translated as CASSYGQGSYEQYF. Full variable domain (rest looked up from reference TRBV7-6 and TRBJ2-7): GAGVSQSPRYKVTKRGQDVALRCDPISGHVSLYWYRQALGQGPEFLTYFNYEAQQDKSGLPNDRFSAERPEGSISTLTIQRTEQRDSAMYRCASSYGQGSYEQYFGPGTRLTVT.

V gene TRBV4-3 combines with J gene TRBJ1-4; D might be TRBD1 (6 bases). Deletions cut 0 bases from V and 8 bases from J, with 13 bases between. CDR3 length equals 15 residues. CDR1 and CDR2 from the germline V gene are LGHNA and YSLEER. The CDR3 nucleotides are TGCGCCAGCAGCCAAGATCAGGGGCCGGGGGAAAAACTGTTTTTT. Translating gives CASSQDQGPGEKLFF.

The V and J genes are TRBV29-1 and TRBJ1-1; D is possibly TRBD1 (6 bases). Trimming shortened V by 6 bases and J by 2 bases, and 16 bases separated the two germline ends. In germline, CDR1 is SQVTM, CDR2 ANQGSEA. CDR3 length equals 14 residues. The CDR3 coding sequence is TGCAGCGTGGCCCTGGGGGGGCTAAACACTGAAGCTTTCTTT. This sequence encodes CSVALGGLNTEAFF.

The chain recombines TRBV7-8 with TRBJ1-2; D may be TRBD1 (6 bases). V was pared by 5 bases and J by 2 bases, with 12 bases between. Germline V lookup: CDR1 SGHVS, CDR2 FQNEAQ. The CDR3 spans 14 residues. The CDR3 region is CASSRGQTNYGYTF. DNA for the CDR3: TGTGCCAGCAGCCGAGGACAGACCAACTATGGCTACACCTTC. Variable domain in full (rest from reference TRBV7-8 and TRBJ1-2): GAGVSQSPRYKVAKRGQDVALRCDPISGHVSLFWYQQALGQGPEFLTYFQNEAQLDKSGLPSDRFFAERPEGSVSTLKIQRTQQEDSAVYLCASSRGQTNYGYTFGSGTRLTVV.

The DNA of the CDR3 is TGTGCCAGCAGTTCCTCAGGGGTGGACCAAGAGACCCAGTACTTC. It codes for CASSSSGVDQETQYF. The chain carries TRBV27 and TRBJ2-5, with a weak D call TRBD1 (6 bases). The V and J ends lost 4 bases and 0 bases respectively, with 12 bases between them. The CDR3 loop spans 15 amino acids. Germline V gives CDR1 MNHEY, CDR2 SMNVEV (reference sequence).

The chain is built from TRBV29-1 and TRBJ2-7; 8 bases match TRBD1. The germline V gene has CDR1 SQVTM and CDR2 ANQGSEA. J gave up 3 bases and V 2 bases, and 9 bases lay outside the gene matches. The CDR3 runs to 15 residues. The CDR3 DNA reads TGCAGCGTTGAACTCGGCAGGGGGCACCTCTACGAGCAGTACTTC. It encodes CSVELGRGHLYEQYF.

The chain recombines TRBV9 with TRBJ2-1; 10 bases are shared with TRBD2. The CDR3 covers 16 residues. V was pared by 4 bases and J by 7 bases, with 11 bases of the junction left unmatched. Looked up from germline, CDR1 is SGDLS and CDR2 is YYNGEE. CDR3 sequence reads: CASSSESGRAGNEQFF. Written as DNA, the CDR3 is TGTGCCAGCAGCTCAGAAAGCGGGAGGGCGGGAAATGAGCAGTTCTTC.

The J gene is TRBJ2-6, the V gene TRBV6-1, with unresolved D. Germline CDR1 reads MNHNS; CDR2 reads SASEGT. The CDR3 loop spans 15 amino acids. Deletions cut 3 bases from V and 0 bases from J, with 6 bases between. CDR3 region: CASSERRSGANVLTF. The CDR3 coding sequence is TGTGCCAGCAGTGAGAGGCGCTCTGGGGCCAACGTCCTGACTTTC.